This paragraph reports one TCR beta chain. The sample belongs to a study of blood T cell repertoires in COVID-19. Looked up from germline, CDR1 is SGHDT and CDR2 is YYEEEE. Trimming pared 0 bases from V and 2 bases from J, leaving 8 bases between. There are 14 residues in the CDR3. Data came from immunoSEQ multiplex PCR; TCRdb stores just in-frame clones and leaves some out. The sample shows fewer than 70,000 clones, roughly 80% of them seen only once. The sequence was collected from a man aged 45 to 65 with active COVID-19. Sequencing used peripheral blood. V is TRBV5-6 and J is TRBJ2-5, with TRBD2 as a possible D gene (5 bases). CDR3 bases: TGTGCCAGCAGCTTGGTCCGGGGTCAAGAGACCCAGTACTTC. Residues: CASSLVRGQETQYF.